A single sample gave rise to the 26 T cell receptor beta chains below, sequenced in a study of T cells after yellow fever vaccination. TCRdb used MiXCR to reprocess the 5' RACE reads, holding one entry per CDR3 protein. The table includes about 350,000 distinct CDR3 sequences, roughly an eighth detected once. Here the sequenced sample was CD4+ T cells sorted from PBMCs, taken 15 days after the yellow fever booster vaccination. All receptors come from a man aged 18 to 30 who received the YFV17D yellow fever vaccine.

There are a few counts of this clonotype. J is TRBJ2-7 and V is TRBV2; no clear D gene. The CDR3 runs to 11 residues. Looked up from germline, CDR1 is SNHLY and CDR2 is FYNNEI. V dropped 8 bases and J dropped 2 bases, with 7 bases sitting between them. The CDR3 is CASHPTYEQYF. In nucleotides, the CDR3 is TGTGCCAGCCACCCCACCTACGAGCAGTACTTC. The full variable domain, rest sourced from reference TRBV2 and TRBJ2-7, is EPEVTQTPSHQVTQMGQEVILRCVPISNHLYFYWYRQILGQKVEFLVSFYNNEISEKSEIFDDQFSVERPDGSNFTLKIRSTKLEDSAMYFCASHPTYEQYFGPGTRLTVT.

V usage is TRBV30 and J usage is TRBJ1-6; TRBD1 agrees at 8 bases. The CDR3 length is 18 residues. Unmatched junction bases numbered 15, after V lost 1 base and J lost 7 bases. Looked up from germline, CDR1 is GTSNPN and CDR2 is SVGIG (reference sequence). The CDR3, as DNA: TGTGCCTGGAGTGCCCTCAGGACAGGGAAAGGCCAGAATTCACCCCTCCACTTT. It yields the protein CAWSALRTGKGQNSPLHF. The variable domain in full, completed from reference TRBV30 and TRBJ1-6, reads SQTIHQWPATLVQPVGSPLSLECTVEGTSNPNLYWYRQAAGRGLQLLFYSVGIGQISSEVPQNLSASRPQDRQFILSSKKLLLSDSGFYLCAWSALRTGKGQNSPLHFGNGTRLTVT.

This clonotype came up a few times. V is TRBV3-1 and J is TRBJ2-5; no reliable D call. Trimming cost V 2 bases and J 1 base, with 11 bases left between them. There are 15 residues in the CDR3. Germline values: CDR1 LGHDT, CDR2 YNNKEL (reference sequence). CDR3 DNA: TGTGCCAGCAGCCAAAATTCAGCCCCCCAAGAGACCCAGTACTTC. Amino acids: CASSQNSAPQETQYF.

This clonotype was recorded at least ten times. The chain links TRBV5-8 to TRBJ2-5, with 7 bases identical to TRBD1. The CDR3 covers 14 residues. Germline V CDR1 and CDR2: SGHTS, YDEGEE. V lost 7 bases to trimming and J lost 6 bases; unmatched junction nucleotides: 12. The CDR3 DNA is TGTGCCAGCGGCGAAAAAGGGGGCGGAAAGACCCAGTACTTC. Protein sequence: CASGEKGGGKTQYF.

There are a few counts of this clonotype. This chain joins TRBV27 and TRBJ1-5; D remains ambiguous. Trimming took 2 bases from V and 6 from J, leaving 11 bases between them. CDR3 size: 14 residues. Germline loops: CDR1 MNHEY, CDR2 SMNVEV (reference sequence). In DNA form, the CDR3 reads TGTGCCAGCAGTTTACTCGGGTCAGGTCAGCCCCAGCATTTT. Translated, it gives CASSLLGSGQPQHF.

The chain couples TRBV7-2 to TRBJ2-1; 10 bases are shared with TRBD2. CDR1 is SGHTA and CDR2 is FQGNSA in the germline V gene. V lost 7 bases, J lost 3 bases, and 6 bases stayed unmatched. The CDR3 extends over 15 amino acids. CDR3 residues: CASTRTSGNYNEQFF. In DNA, the CDR3 is TGTGCCAGCACACGGACTAGCGGAAACTACAATGAGCAGTTCTTC. Variable domain in full (rest from reference TRBV7-2 and TRBJ2-1): GAGVSQSPSNKVTEKGKDVELRCDPISGHTALYWYRQSLGQGLEFLIYFQGNSAPDKSGLPSDRFSAERTGGSVSTLTIQRTQQEDSAVYLCASTRTSGNYNEQFFGPGTRLTVL.

This clonotype came up many times. The chain joins TRBV20-1 to TRBJ2-3; 11 nucleotides match TRBD2. CDR1 DFQATT and CDR2 SNEGSKA come from the germline V gene (reference sequence). CDR3 length: 12 residues. The ends lost 6 bases at V and 9 bases at J; junction bases unmatched: 5. In DNA form, the CDR3 reads TGCAGTGCCCGGGGACTAGCGGACACGCAGTATTTT. Its protein product is CSARGLADTQYF.

The rearrangement uses TRBV4-1 and TRBJ2-2, with a weak D call TRBD1 (6 bases). The length of the CDR3 is 17 residues. From germline, CDR1 is MGHRA and CDR2 YSYEKL. Trimming stripped 1 base from V and 7 bases from J, with 19 bases between. CDR3 in amino acids: CASSQVTGGLLVGELFF. The CDR3 DNA is TGCGCCAGCAGCCAAGTGACAGGAGGACTCTTAGTCGGGGAGCTGTTTTTT.

This CDR3 reads CASSSTGGGGNTIYF. CDR3 DNA sequence: TGTGCCAGCAGTTCAACAGGGGGCGGTGGAAACACCATATATTTT. V and J are TRBV12-3 or TRBV12-4 and TRBJ1-3; 9 nucleotides align to TRBD1. After removal of 4 bases from V and 3 bases from J, the junction contained 4 bases not matched to a gene. This CDR3 contains 15 residues.

This clonotype came up a few times. The chain is built from TRBV20-1 and TRBJ2-1; 9 positions match TRBD2. Germline loops: CDR1 DFQATT, CDR2 SNEGSKA (reference sequence). The CDR3 covers 12 residues. V gave up 4 bases and J gave up 10 bases; unmatched junction bases: 5. This chain's CDR3 is CSATQRGAEQFF. The CDR3 region has the DNA TGCAGTGCTACCCAGCGGGGGGCGGAGCAGTTCTTC.

Only a few counts were recorded for this clonotype. The chain recombines TRBV7-9 with TRBJ1-2; possible D gene TRBD1, 6 bases. The V and J ends lost 5 bases and 0 bases respectively, with 16 bases between them. Germline V gene sequence: CDR1 SEHNR, CDR2 FQNEAQ (reference sequence). The CDR3 totals 16 residues. DNA for the CDR3: TGTGCCAGCAGCCCTCTTGGTAGGACAGCTAACTATGGCTACACCTTC. Amino acid sequence: CASSPLGRTANYGYTF.

In its sample, this clonotype was seen a few times. V gene TRBV4-3 combines with J gene TRBJ2-3; 14 bases fit TRBD2. Germline values: CDR1 LGHNA, CDR2 YSLEER. The J segment lost 4 bases and the V segment lost 2 bases, leaving 2 bases of the junction unmatched. This CDR3 region has 16 residues. CDR3 nucleotide sequence: TGCGCCAGCAGCCAACTGACTAGCGGGGGGGCAGATACGCAGTATTTT. Protein product: CASSQLTSGGADTQYF.

For the CDR3, the DNA is TGTGCCAGCAGTTTGGGGTCAGCGGGGGGCACAGATACGCAGTATTTT. Translation gives CASSLGSAGGTDTQYF. The J gene is TRBJ2-3, the V gene TRBV28; TRBD2 matches at 8 bases. Germline lookup yields CDR1 MDHEN and CDR2 SYDVKM. This CDR3 is built from 16 residues. The V and J ends lost 3 bases and 1 base, in that order; junction bases with no gene match: 6.

This clonotype has just a few counts. The chain uses TRBV20-1 and TRBJ2-5; 11 nucleotides match TRBD2. The CDR3 totals 14 residues. The V and J ends lost 5 bases and 4 bases, in that order; junction bases with no gene match: 6. The germline V gene has CDR1 DFQATT and CDR2 SNEGSKA (reference sequence). CDR3 DNA: TGCAGTGCTGATAGCGGGGGGGCAGGAGAGACCCAGTACTTC. Translation gives CSADSGGAGETQYF.

This clonotype was seen more than once but under ten times. The genes are TRBV4-3 and TRBJ2-3; D is uncertain. The CDR3 loop spans 17 amino acids. Germline V CDR1 and CDR2: LGHNA, YSLEER. V was pared by 1 base and J by 0 bases, with 14 bases between. The CDR3 DNA reads as TGCGCCAGCAGCCAAGCCCCCTCAGCGTTTAGCACAGATACGCAGTATTTT. It encodes CASSQAPSAFSTDTQYF.

This clonotype appeared a few times. CDR3 DNA: TGTGCCAGCAGCTTCACCGGACAGGGGAATGAGCAGTTCTTC. Amino acid sequence: CASSFTGQGNEQFF. V and J are TRBV7-9 and TRBJ2-1; 9 bases line up with TRBD1. In germline, CDR1 is SEHNR, CDR2 FQNEAQ (reference sequence). V shed 3 bases, J shed 7 bases, and the junction held 4 bases outside the gene matches. The CDR3 contains 14 residues. Complete variable domain (other parts from reference TRBV7-9 and TRBJ2-1): DTGVSQNPRHKITKRGQNVTFRCDPISEHNRLYWYRQTLGQGPEFLTYFQNEAQLEKSRLLSDRFSAERPKGSFSTLEIQRTEQGDSAMYLCASSFTGQGNEQFFGPGTRLTVL.

This chain connects TRBV15 to TRBJ2-2; the D is unclear. The V and J ends lost 0 bases and 1 base respectively, with 3 bases between them. This CDR3 region has 14 residues. In germline, CDR1 is LNHNV, CDR2 YYDKDF (reference sequence). In DNA, the CDR3 is TGTGCCACCAGCAGAGATGGGAACACCGGGGAGCTGTTTTTT. Its translation is CATSRDGNTGELFF.

This clonotype was detected only a few times. The chain uses TRBV5-6 and TRBJ2-3; unclear D gene. V was clipped by 1 base and J by 0 bases, with 9 bases between them. CDR1 is SGHDT, CDR2 YYEEEE, per germline. The CDR3 extends over 15 amino acids. CDR3 loop: CASSLLTQSTDTQYF. For the CDR3, the DNA is TGTGCCAGCAGCTTGTTGACCCAAAGCACAGATACGCAGTATTTT.

This clonotype came up many times. V and J are TRBV7-3 and TRBJ2-1, with D maybe TRBD1 (6 bases). The CDR3 runs 15 residues. CDR1 SGHTA and CDR2 FQGTGA come from the germline V gene. Trimming cost V 2 bases and J 5 bases, with 13 bases left between them. The DNA of the CDR3 is TGTGCCAGCAGCTTAGGCCAAGGGGGTGACAATGAGCAGTTCTTC. This gives the protein CASSLGQGGDNEQFF. Full variable domain (remainder filled in from reference TRBV7-3 and TRBJ2-1): GAGVSQTPSNKVTEKGKYVELRCDPISGHTALYWYRQSLGQGPEFLIYFQGTGAADDSGLPNDRFFAVRPEGSVSTLKIQRTERGDSAVYLCASSLGQGGDNEQFFGPGTRLTVL.

V is TRBV2 and J is TRBJ1-1; a weak D match, TRBD1 (5 bases). This CDR3 has 12 amino acids. Per germline, CDR1 SNHLY and CDR2 FYNNEI. V was clipped by 1 base and J by 10 bases, with 10 bases between them. The CDR3 DNA reads as TGTGCCAGCAGTGAAGGGGGGTTACGAGCTTTCTTT. Its translation: CASSEGGLRAFF.

This sequence joins TRBV27 and TRBJ1-2; 8 bases fit TRBD1. CDR1 and CDR2 (germline): MNHEY, SMNVEV (reference sequence). V lost 10 bases, J lost 5 bases, and 9 bases stayed unmatched. CDR3 length: 13 residues. CDR3 DNA: TGTGCCACCTCCTCAGGGGGCGGGTATGGCTACACCTTC. This encodes CATSSGGGYGYTF.

This clonotype was seen ten or more times. The genes are TRBV12-3 or TRBV12-4 and TRBJ2-4; TRBD2 matches 7 bases. This CDR3 contains 15 residues. The V segment lost 3 bases and the J segment 0 bases; nucleotides outside the gene matches: 2. CDR3 in amino acids: CASSFREVAKNIQYF. CDR3 bases: TGTGCCAGCAGTTTCCGGGAGGTAGCCAAAAACATTCAGTACTTC.

The sample holds many counts of this clonotype. This rearrangement joins TRBV7-9 to TRBJ2-2; 10 positions match TRBD2. Germline CDR1 reads SEHNR; CDR2 reads FQNEAQ (reference sequence). Trimming took 2 bases from V and 0 from J; bases not matched to a gene: 0. This CDR3 is 16 amino acids long. CDR3 nucleotide sequence: TGTGCCAGCAGCTTAAGCGGGGGGGCGAACACCGGGGAGCTGTTTTTT. Translated: CASSLSGGANTGELFF.

This clonotype showed up just a few times. V and J are TRBV6-5 and TRBJ2-3, with no clear D. The V gene lost 0 bases and the J gene lost 0 bases, with 16 bases spanning the gap. Germline CDR1 reads MNHEY; CDR2 reads SVGAGI. The CDR3 is made up of 18 amino acids. The CDR3 region is CASSYSTASRPSTDTQYF. The CDR3 coding sequence is TGTGCCAGCAGTTACTCCACAGCAAGCCGACCTAGCACAGATACGCAGTATTTT.

In this sample, this clonotype turned up a few times. The chain combines TRBV6-2 or TRBV6-3 with TRBJ2-7, with 7 bases aligning to TRBD1. CDR1 is MNHEY and CDR2 is SVGEGT in the germline V gene. CDR3 length: 13 amino acids. Trimming took 7 bases from V and 3 from J; bases not matched to a gene: 6. CDR3 residues: CASTDRSHYEQYF. The DNA for the CDR3 is TGTGCCAGCACGGACAGGTCGCACTACGAGCAGTACTTC.

This clonotype was observed a handful of times. The chain combines TRBV7-8 with TRBJ2-1; 7 bases align to TRBD2. The germline V gene has CDR1 SGHVS and CDR2 FQNEAQ. This CDR3 is built from 14 residues. J lost 10 bases, V lost 7 bases, and 13 bases had no gene match. CDR3 bases: TGTGCCAGCAAATTTGAGCGGGGAGTGGGCGAGCAGTTCTTC. This gives the protein CASKFERGVGEQFF.